The 30 T cell receptor beta chains in this list originate from one sample, sequenced in a study of vaccination effects on CD4 cells after COVID-19. Ahead of sequencing, the ViraFEST assay grew antigen-specific CD4+ T cells using viral peptide pools. A 10-day culture period preceded the isolation of CD4+ T cells. These receptors' antigens are unknown. TCRdb's table, derived via immunoSEQ multiplex PCR, lists solely in-frame clones and lacks some. The sample contains about 8,100 clones, under 85% of which appear only once. Source: CD4+ T cells from PBMCs cultured with HCoV-229E spike peptides, taken before COVID-19 vaccination. The receptors shown here come from a human donor who received a COVID-19 vaccine.

The table lists this clone with a count of one. The rearrangement links TRBV7-2 to TRBJ1-2, with D maybe TRBD1 (6 bases). V was clipped by 4 bases and J by 2 bases, with 20 bases between them. Germline CDR1 and CDR2: SGHTA and FQGNSA. The CDR3 is 17 residues long. CDR3 sequence: CASSSYLTGTRNYGYTF. The DNA of the CDR3 is TGTGCCAGCAGCTCATATTTGACCGGGACAAGAAACTATGGCTACACCTTC.

The J gene is TRBJ2-7, the V gene TRBV7-2; 9 positions agree with TRBD2. Germline V lookup: CDR1 SGHTA, CDR2 FQGNSA. This CDR3 has 14 residues. Trimming at V came to 3 bases and at J to 4 bases, leaving 4 bases not matched to a gene. CDR3 sequence: CASSFSGGVYEQYF. In DNA, the CDR3 is TGTGCCAGCAGCTTTAGCGGGGGTGTTTACGAGCAGTACTTC.

The chain uses TRBV5-1 and TRBJ2-2; D is unresolved. Germline assignment: CDR1 SGHRS and CDR2 YFSETQ. Trimming removed 0 bases from V and 5 bases from J, with 8 bases in between. The CDR3 contains 14 residues. The CDR3 here is CASSLAPATGELFF. As DNA, the CDR3 is TGCGCCAGCAGCTTGGCCCCTGCAACCGGGGAGCTGTTTTTT.

CDR3 nucleotides: TGCGCCAGCAGCAAGGACAGGGGGGGAACTGAAGCTTTCTTT. This codes for CASSKDRGGTEAFF. J is TRBJ1-1 and V is TRBV5-1; 10 bases are shared with TRBD1. The CDR3 has 14 residues. The germline gives CDR1 SGHRS, CDR2 YFSETQ. Trimming cost V 4 bases and J 5 bases; bases outside gene matches: 5.

The V and J genes are TRBV14 and TRBJ2-3; 11 nucleotides line up with TRBD2. Germline V gene sequence: CDR1 SGHDN, CDR2 FVKESK. J lost 1 base, V lost 0 bases, and 0 bases had no gene match. The CDR3 is 16 residues long. CDR3 coding DNA: TGTGCCAGCAGCCAAGAGGGACTAGCGGGCACAGATACGCAGTATTTT. Translated: CASSQEGLAGTDTQYF.

The V and J genes are TRBV11-3 and TRBJ2-1; the match to TRBD2 covers 8 bases. CDR1 is SGHNT and CDR2 is YENEEA in the germline V gene. Trimming took 1 base from V and 6 from J; bases not matched to a gene: 5. CDR3 length equals 15 residues. CDR3 amino acids: CASSLGPGGINEQFF. CDR3 in DNA: TGTGCCAGCAGCTTAGGGCCGGGAGGGATCAATGAGCAGTTCTTC.

V gene TRBV12-3 or TRBV12-4 combines with J gene TRBJ2-3, with D unclear. Deletions cut 6 bases from V and 0 bases from J, with 7 bases between. This CDR3 has 13 residues. CDR3 sequence reads: CASSTQSTDTQYF. The CDR3 nucleotides read TGTGCCAGCAGCACACAAAGCACAGATACGCAGTATTTT.

The rearrangement links TRBV7-2 to TRBJ1-6; 7 bases line up with TRBD1. With V trimmed by 5 bases and J by 13 bases, 20 bases remained unmatched. This CDR3 contains 17 residues. Germline-derived CDR1 and CDR2 are SGHTA and FQGNSA. CDR3 amino acids: CASSPLSGSGGSGPLHF. The CDR3 DNA sequence: TGTGCCAGCAGCCCCCTGAGCGGGTCAGGGGGTTCTGGTCCCCTCCACTTT.

This clone occurred a few times. The rearrangement links TRBV6-5 to TRBJ2-7; D unresolved. V gave up 6 bases and J gave up 10 bases, with 13 bases separating them. Germline CDR1 MNHEY, CDR2 SVGAGI. This CDR3 contains 11 residues. The CDR3 reads CASRNSQLQYF. The CDR3 DNA is TGTGCCAGCAGAAACTCACAGTTACAGTACTTC.

This chain links TRBV10-3 with TRBJ1-3; D gene uncertain. Germline CDR1 and CDR2: ENHRY and SYGVKD. There are 14 residues in the CDR3. V was trimmed by 3 bases and J by 4 bases, leaving 10 bases between them. The CDR3: CAISEPTGGNTIYF. CDR3 nucleotides: TGTGCCATCAGTGAACCCACCGGGGGAAACACCATATATTTT.

This sequence joins TRBV5-1 and TRBJ2-3; 11 bases are a match to TRBD2. The junction had 4 bases not matched to a gene; V was cut back by 2 bases and J by 2 bases. The CDR3 consists of 16 residues. Germline V gene lookup returns CDR1 SGHRS and CDR2 YFSETQ. The CDR3 spells CASSFGTSGFTDTQYF. Here the CDR3 DNA reads TGCGCCAGCAGCTTCGGGACTAGCGGCTTCACAGATACGCAGTATTTT.

This chain links TRBV5-5 with TRBJ1-5; 9 bases are a match to TRBD1. CDR1 and CDR2 from the germline V gene are SGHKS and YYEKEE (reference sequence). The CDR3 sequence is 15 residues long. Unmatched junction bases numbered 5, after V lost 3 bases and J lost 4 bases. The CDR3 protein is CASSYRDRENQPQHF. CDR3 nucleotide sequence: TGTGCCAGCAGCTACCGGGACAGGGAGAATCAGCCCCAGCATTTT. The entire variable domain, with the rest obtained from reference TRBV5-5 and TRBJ1-5, is as follows: DAGVTQSPTHLIKTRGQQVTLRCSPISGHKSVSWYQQVLGQGPQFIFQYYEKEERGRGNFPDRFSARQFPNYSSELNVNALLLGDSALYLCASSYRDRENQPQHFGDGTRLSIL.

J is TRBJ2-3 and V is TRBV7-6; 8 nucleotides line up with TRBD1. V shed 3 bases and J 0 bases; nucleotides not matched to a gene: 2. This CDR3 comprises 15 residues. Per germline, CDR1 SGHVS and CDR2 FNYEAQ. The CDR3 spells CASSLTGASTDTQYF. The DNA for the CDR3 is TGTGCCAGCAGCTTGACAGGGGCTAGCACAGATACGCAGTATTTT.

The chain couples TRBV2 to TRBJ1-2; D remains ambiguous. With 7 bases removed from V and 5 bases from J, the gap between germline ends came to 5 bases. CDR3 length equals 10 residues. Germline CDR1 SNHLY, CDR2 FYNNEI. The CDR3 DNA reads as TGTGCCAGCAAGGCTTATGGCTACACCTTC. It is translated as CASKAYGYTF.

The chain uses TRBV6-5 and TRBJ2-1, with 8 bases that match TRBD2. V shed 6 bases and J 4 bases; nucleotides not matched to a gene: 5. This CDR3 has 14 amino acids. CDR1 and CDR2 (germline): MNHEY, SVGAGI. Here the CDR3 reads CASRSGSRYNEQFF. Written as DNA, the CDR3 is TGTGCCAGCAGGAGCGGGAGCCGGTACAATGAGCAGTTCTTC.

The rearrangement joins TRBV6-5 to TRBJ2-7; TRBD2 is a possible D gene (5 bases). CDR3 length equals 13 residues. The ends were cut back, 6 bases at V and 2 bases at J, with 11 bases in the middle. CDR1 and CDR2 (germline): MNHEY, SVGAGI. The CDR3 DNA reads as TGTGCCAGCAGATATGGGAGTACCTACGAGCAGTACTTC. Its translation is CASRYGSTYEQYF.

The V and J genes are TRBV12-3 or TRBV12-4 and TRBJ1-1; D is ambiguous. The ends were cut back, 6 bases at V and 1 base at J, with 9 bases in the middle. The CDR3 is 13 residues long. The CDR3 region is CASSPAGNTEAFF. DNA for the CDR3: TGTGCCAGCAGCCCGGCCGGGAACACTGAAGCTTTCTTT.

This chain uses TRBV11-2 with TRBJ1-5, with TRBD1 as a possible D gene (6 bases). The CDR3 has 16 residues. The V end lost 0 bases, the J end lost 5 bases, and 14 bases lay between the germline ends. CDR1 is SGHAT, CDR2 FQNNGV, per germline. CDR3 bases: TGTGCCAGCAGCTTAGACTCGGGACAAGCTTATCAGCCCCAGCATTTT. This translates into CASSLDSGQAYQPQHF.

The chain couples TRBV6-5 to TRBJ1-5, with D uncertain. Germline-derived CDR1 and CDR2 are MNHEY and SVGAGI. Between the trimmed V and J ends, which lost 0 bases and 4 bases, there was a span of 7 bases. CDR3 size: 14 residues. CDR3 nucleotides: TGTGCCAGCAGTTACTCTTCGGCAAATCAGCCCCAGCATTTT. Translation: CASSYSSANQPQHF.

This clone appeared a few times. V gene TRBV5-1 combines with J gene TRBJ1-3; D is perhaps TRBD1 (6 bases). The CDR3 is made up of 15 amino acids. The V end was cut by 4 bases, the J end by 4 bases, with 15 bases between. Germline V gene data show CDR1 as SGHRS and CDR2 as YFSETQ. As DNA, the CDR3 is TGCGCCAGCAGCCAAACCCCAGGGGACGGAAACACCATATATTTT. Encoded protein: CASSQTPGDGNTIYF.

This clone has only a few counts. This chain links TRBV6-5 with TRBJ2-1, with 10 bases that match TRBD2. J gave up 8 bases and V 4 bases, and 8 bases lay outside the gene matches. This CDR3 is 15 amino acids long. The germline V gene encodes CDR1 MNHEY and CDR2 SVGAGI. The CDR3 spells CASSFASSGRDEQFF. The CDR3 bases are TGTGCCAGCAGTTTCGCATCTAGCGGGAGAGATGAGCAGTTCTTC.

This chain connects TRBV6-5 to TRBJ2-7, with TRBD2 as a possible D gene (6 bases). Germline loops: CDR1 MNHEY, CDR2 SVGAGI. Trimming cost V 2 bases and J 3 bases, with 17 bases left between them. The length of the CDR3 is 16 residues. CDR3 amino acids: CASSYQHTSLGYEQYF. In DNA form, the CDR3 reads TGTGCCAGCAGTTACCAACATACTAGCTTAGGCTACGAGCAGTACTTC.

The chain carries TRBV7-9 and TRBJ1-2; TRBD1 matches 8 bases. Germline CDR1 and CDR2: SEHNR and FQNEAQ (reference sequence). The V gene end was trimmed by 3 bases and the J gene end by 6 bases; junction bases not matched to a gene: 6. The CDR3 runs to 14 residues. CDR3 sequence reads: CASSFSTGGDGYTF. The CDR3 bases are TGTGCCAGCAGCTTTAGTACAGGGGGGGATGGCTACACCTTC.

The rearrangement uses TRBV10-3 and TRBJ2-4; 7 nucleotides match TRBD1. The CDR3 is 16 amino acids. With V trimmed by 3 bases and J by 0 bases, 5 bases remained unmatched. The germline CDR1 and CDR2 sequences are ENHRY and SYGVKD. The CDR3 nucleotides are TGTGCCATCAGTGACCCGACAGGGCCAGCCAAAAACATTCAGTACTTC. This encodes CAISDPTGPAKNIQYF.

The gene calls are TRBV6-5 and TRBJ2-1, with D possibly called TRBD1 or TRBD2 (5 bases each). V was cut by 0 bases and J by 9 bases, with 6 bases left in between. This CDR3 is 12 amino acids long. CDR1 is MNHEY and CDR2 is SVGAGI in the germline V gene. CDR3 amino acids: CASSYSRGEQFF. The DNA for the CDR3 is TGTGCCAGCAGTTACTCGAGGGGTGAGCAGTTCTTC.

V and J are TRBV9 and TRBJ2-1, with 7 nucleotides matching TRBD1. Germline trimming cut 0 bases from V and 2 bases from J; bases unmatched to any gene: 2. Per germline, CDR1 SGDLS and CDR2 YYNGEE. The CDR3 contains 15 residues. As DNA, the CDR3 is TGTGCCAGCAGCGTAGAGGGACAGACCTACAATGAGCAGTTCTTC. It codes for CASSVEGQTYNEQFF. Full variable domain (rest looked up from reference TRBV9 and TRBJ2-1): DSGVTQTPKHLITATGQRVTLRCSPRSGDLSVYWYQQSLDQGLQFLIQYYNGEERAKGNILERFSAQQFPDLHSELNLSSLELGDSALYFCASSVEGQTYNEQFFGPGTRLTVL.

The genes are TRBV28 and TRBJ2-3; D may be TRBD2 (6 bases). From germline, CDR1 is MDHEN and CDR2 SYDVKM. With 4 bases removed from V and 4 bases from J, the gap between germline ends came to 12 bases. The CDR3 has 14 amino acids. Here the CDR3 DNA reads TGTGCCAGCAGTTCTCCCGGGAGTGCAGATACGCAGTATTTT. The encoded protein is CASSSPGSADTQYF.

This chain links TRBV24-1 with TRBJ2-3; D is unclear. CDR3 size: 14 residues. The germline V gene has CDR1 KGHDR and CDR2 SFDVKD. Trimming left V 1 base short and J 1 base short, with 5 bases between. The CDR3 nucleotides read TGTGCCACCAGTGATTTTTTGGGCACAGATACGCAGTATTTT. The encoded protein is CATSDFLGTDTQYF.

The chain links TRBV5-1 to TRBJ2-1, with D possibly matching TRBD1 (6 bases). The germline V and J ends were trimmed by 3 bases and 2 bases, with 12 bases remaining between them. CDR3 size: 15 residues. Germline lookup yields CDR1 SGHRS and CDR2 YFSETQ. CDR3 sequence (DNA): TGCGCCAGCAGCTATACAGGGACGACCTACAATGAGCAGTTCTTC. It is translated as CASSYTGTTYNEQFF.

The rearrangement links TRBV21-1 to TRBJ2-7; the D call TRBD2 from the table was never checked on the DNA. TRBV21-1 is noted as a pseudogene. The CDR3 has 16 amino acids. The CDR3, as DNA: TGTGCCAGCCCTGTCACGGGAAGGACGCCTCTATACGAGCAGTACTTC. It is translated as CASPVTGRTPLYEQYF.